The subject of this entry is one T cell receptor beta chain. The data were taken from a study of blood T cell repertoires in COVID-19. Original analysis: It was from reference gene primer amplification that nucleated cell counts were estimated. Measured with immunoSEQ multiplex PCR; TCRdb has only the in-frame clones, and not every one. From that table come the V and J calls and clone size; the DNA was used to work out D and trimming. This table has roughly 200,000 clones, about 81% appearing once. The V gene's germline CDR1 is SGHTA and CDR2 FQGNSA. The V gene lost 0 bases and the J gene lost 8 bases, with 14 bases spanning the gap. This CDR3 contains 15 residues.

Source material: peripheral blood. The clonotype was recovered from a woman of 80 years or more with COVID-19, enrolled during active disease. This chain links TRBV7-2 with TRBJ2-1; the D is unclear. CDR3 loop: CASSLAVLGTYEQFF. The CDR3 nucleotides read TGTGCCAGCAGCTTAGCGGTTCTAGGTACCTATGAGCAGTTCTTC. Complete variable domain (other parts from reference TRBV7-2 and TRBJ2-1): GAGVSQSPSNKVTEKGKDVELRCDPISGHTALYWYRQSLGQGLEFLIYFQGNSAPDKSGLPSDRFSAERTGGSVSTLTIQRTQQEDSAVYLCASSLAVLGTYEQFFGPGTRLTVL.